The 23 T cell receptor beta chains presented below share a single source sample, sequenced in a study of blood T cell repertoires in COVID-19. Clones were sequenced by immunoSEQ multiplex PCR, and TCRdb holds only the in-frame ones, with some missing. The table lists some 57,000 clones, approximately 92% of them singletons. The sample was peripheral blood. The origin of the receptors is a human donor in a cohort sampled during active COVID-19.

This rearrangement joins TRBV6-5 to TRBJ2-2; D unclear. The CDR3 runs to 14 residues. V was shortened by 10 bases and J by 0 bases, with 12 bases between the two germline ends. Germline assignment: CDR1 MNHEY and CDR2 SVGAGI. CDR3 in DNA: TGTGCCACCCACCCAACAGCGAACACCGGGGAGCTGTTTTTT. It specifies CATHPTANTGELFF.

The CDR3 DNA reads TGTGCCAGCAGGGGGGACAGGGGTCGGACAGATACGCAGTATTTT. Its translation: CASRGDRGRTDTQYF. The chain recombines TRBV7-9 with TRBJ2-3; TRBD1 aligns across 10 bases. The germline CDR1 and CDR2 sequences are SEHNR and FQNEAQ (reference sequence). Germline trimming cut 6 bases from V and 3 bases from J; bases unmatched to any gene: 6. This CDR3 is 15 amino acids long. The full variable domain, with the rest looked up from reference TRBV7-9 and TRBJ2-3, is DTGVSQNPRHKITKRGQNVTFRCDPISEHNRLYWYRQTLGQGPEFLTYFQNEAQLEKSRLLSDRFSAERPKGSFSTLEIQRTEQGDSAMYLCASRGDRGRTDTQYFGPGTRLTVL.

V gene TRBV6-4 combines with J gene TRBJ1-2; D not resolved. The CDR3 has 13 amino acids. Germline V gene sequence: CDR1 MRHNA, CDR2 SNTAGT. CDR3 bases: TGTGCGGGCTCGGGAGAAGCTAACTATGGCTACACCTTC. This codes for CAGSGEANYGYTF.

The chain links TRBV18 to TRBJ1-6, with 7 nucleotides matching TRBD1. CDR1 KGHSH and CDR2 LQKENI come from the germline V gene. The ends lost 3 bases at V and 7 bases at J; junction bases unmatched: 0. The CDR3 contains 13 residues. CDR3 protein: CASSPGQNSPLHF. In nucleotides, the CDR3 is TGTGCCAGCTCACCGGGACAGAATTCACCCCTCCACTTT.

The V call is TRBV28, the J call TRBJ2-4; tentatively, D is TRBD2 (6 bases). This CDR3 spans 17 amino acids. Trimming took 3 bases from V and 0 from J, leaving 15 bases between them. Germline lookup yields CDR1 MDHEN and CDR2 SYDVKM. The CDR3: CASSLGGTVRAKNIQYF. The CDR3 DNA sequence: TGTGCCAGCAGTTTGGGGGGAACAGTGAGAGCCAAAAACATTCAGTACTTC. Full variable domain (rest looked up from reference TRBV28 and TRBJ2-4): DVKVTQSSRYLVKRTGEKVFLECVQDMDHENMFWYRQDPGLGLRLIYFSYDVKMKEKGDIPEGYSVSREKKERFSLILESASTNQTSMYLCASSLGGTVRAKNIQYFGAGTRLSVL.

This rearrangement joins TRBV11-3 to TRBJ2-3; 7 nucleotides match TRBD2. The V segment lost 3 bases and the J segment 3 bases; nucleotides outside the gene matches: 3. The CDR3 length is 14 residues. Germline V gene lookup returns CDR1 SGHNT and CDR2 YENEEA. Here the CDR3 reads CASSFHGGTDTQYF. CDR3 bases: TGTGCCAGCAGCTTTCACGGGGGGACAGATACGCAGTATTTT.

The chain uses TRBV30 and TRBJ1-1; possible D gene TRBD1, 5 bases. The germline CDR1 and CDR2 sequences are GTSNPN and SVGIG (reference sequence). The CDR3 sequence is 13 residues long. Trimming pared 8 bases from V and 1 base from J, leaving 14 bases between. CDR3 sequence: CAAQKQENTEAFF. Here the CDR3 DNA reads TGTGCCGCCCAGAAACAGGAGAACACTGAAGCTTTCTTT.

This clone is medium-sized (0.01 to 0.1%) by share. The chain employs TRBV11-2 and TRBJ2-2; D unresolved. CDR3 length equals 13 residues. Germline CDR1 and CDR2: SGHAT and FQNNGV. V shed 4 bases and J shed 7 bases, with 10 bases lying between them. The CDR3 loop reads CASSYNTNGELFF. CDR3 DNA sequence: TGTGCCAGCAGCTACAACACTAACGGGGAGCTGTTTTTT.

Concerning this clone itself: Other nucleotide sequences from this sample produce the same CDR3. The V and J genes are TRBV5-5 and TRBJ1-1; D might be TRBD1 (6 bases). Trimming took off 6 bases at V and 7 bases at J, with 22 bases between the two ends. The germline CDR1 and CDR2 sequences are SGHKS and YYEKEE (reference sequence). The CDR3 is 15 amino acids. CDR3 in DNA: TGTGCCAGCATCGACAGGTCGGGCCGCGGGGGTGAAGCTTTCTTT. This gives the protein CASIDRSGRGGEAFF.

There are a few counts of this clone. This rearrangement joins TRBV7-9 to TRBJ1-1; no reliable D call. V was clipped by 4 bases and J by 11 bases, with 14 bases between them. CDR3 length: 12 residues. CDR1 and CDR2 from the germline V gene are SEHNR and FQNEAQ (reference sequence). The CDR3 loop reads CASSSYPDMAFF. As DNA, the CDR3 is TGTGCCAGCAGCTCCTACCCCGATATGGCTTTCTTT.

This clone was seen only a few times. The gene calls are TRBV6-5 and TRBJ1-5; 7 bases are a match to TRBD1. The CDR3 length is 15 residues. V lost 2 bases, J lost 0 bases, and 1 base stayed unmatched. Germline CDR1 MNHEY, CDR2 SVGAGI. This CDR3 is CASSYGTASNQPQHF. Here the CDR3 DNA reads TGTGCCAGCAGTTACGGGACAGCTAGCAATCAGCCCCAGCATTTT.

CDR3 DNA sequence: TGCGCCAGCAGCGTTACAGGGCAGAGCGATTCGCCCCAGCATTTT. This codes for CASSVTGQSDSPQHF. The gene calls are TRBV5-1 and TRBJ1-5, with D perhaps TRBD1 (6 bases). Germline V gene lookup returns CDR1 SGHRS and CDR2 YFSETQ. The V and J ends lost 4 bases and 9 bases respectively, with 20 bases between them. This CDR3 contains 15 residues.

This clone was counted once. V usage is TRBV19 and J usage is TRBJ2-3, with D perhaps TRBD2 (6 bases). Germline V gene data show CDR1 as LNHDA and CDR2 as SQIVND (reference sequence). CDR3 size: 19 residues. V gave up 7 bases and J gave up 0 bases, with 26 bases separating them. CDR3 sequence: CASTPRRVADTISTDTQYF. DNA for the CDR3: TGTGCCAGTACCCCGCGAAGGGTAGCGGATACCATTAGCACAGATACGCAGTATTTT.

This CDR3 reads CASRFASGSITYNEQFF. The CDR3 DNA follows: TGTGCCAGCAGGTTCGCTAGCGGGAGTATCACATACAATGAGCAGTTCTTC. This chain uses TRBV28 with TRBJ2-1; 10 nucleotides agree with TRBD2. The V gene end was trimmed by 6 bases and the J gene end by 4 bases; junction bases not matched to a gene: 12. Germline V CDR1 and CDR2: MDHEN, SYDVKM. The CDR3 is made up of 17 amino acids.

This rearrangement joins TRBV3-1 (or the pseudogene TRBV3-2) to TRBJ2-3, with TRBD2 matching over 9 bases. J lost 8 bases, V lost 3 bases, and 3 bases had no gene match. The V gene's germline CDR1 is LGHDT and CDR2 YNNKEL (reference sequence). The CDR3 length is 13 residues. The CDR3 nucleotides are TGTGCCAGCAGCCAGACTAGCGGACTTACGCAGTATTTT. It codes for CASSQTSGLTQYF.

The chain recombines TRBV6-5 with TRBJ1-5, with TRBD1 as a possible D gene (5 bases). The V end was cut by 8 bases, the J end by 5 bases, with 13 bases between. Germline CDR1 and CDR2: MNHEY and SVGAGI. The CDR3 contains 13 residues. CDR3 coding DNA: TGTGCCAGCCAGGCCAGGGAGGATCAGCCCCAGCATTTT. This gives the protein CASQAREDQPQHF.

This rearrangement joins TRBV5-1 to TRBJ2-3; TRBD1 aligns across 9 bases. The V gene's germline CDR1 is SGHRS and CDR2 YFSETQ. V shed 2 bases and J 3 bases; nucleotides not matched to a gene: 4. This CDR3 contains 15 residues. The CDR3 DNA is TGCGCCAGCAGCTTCCGGGACAGGGCTACAGATACGCAGTATTTT. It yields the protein CASSFRDRATDTQYF. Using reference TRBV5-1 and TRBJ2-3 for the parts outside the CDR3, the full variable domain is KAGVTQTPRYLIKTRGQQVTLSCSPISGHRSVSWYQQTPGQGLQFLFEYFSETQRNKGNFPGRFSGRQFSNSRSEMNVSTLELGDSALYLCASSFRDRATDTQYFGPGTRLTVL.

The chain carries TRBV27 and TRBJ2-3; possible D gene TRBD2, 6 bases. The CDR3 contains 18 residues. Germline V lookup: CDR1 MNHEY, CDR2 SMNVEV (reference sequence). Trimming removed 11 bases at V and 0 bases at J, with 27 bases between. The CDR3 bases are TGTGCCTCAAGAAAATTCAGGGAGGCCTCGCTCAGCACAGATACGCAGTATTTT. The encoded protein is CASRKFREASLSTDTQYF.

The CDR3 loop reads CASSSRTVPTGYTF. In DNA, the CDR3 is TGTGCCAGTAGTTCTCGGACAGTTCCCACTGGCTACACCTTC. The V gene is TRBV19, the J gene TRBJ1-2; D perhaps matches TRBD1 (6 bases). The CDR3 is 14 residues long. Germline CDR1 is LNHDA and CDR2 is SQIVND (reference sequence). V shed 5 bases and J shed 7 bases, with 17 bases lying between them.

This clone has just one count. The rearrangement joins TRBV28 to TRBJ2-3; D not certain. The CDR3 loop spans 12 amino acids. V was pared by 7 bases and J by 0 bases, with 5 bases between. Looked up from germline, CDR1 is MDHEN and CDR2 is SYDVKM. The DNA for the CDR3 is TGTGCCAGCACCCAGAGCACAGATACGCAGTATTTT. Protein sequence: CASTQSTDTQYF.

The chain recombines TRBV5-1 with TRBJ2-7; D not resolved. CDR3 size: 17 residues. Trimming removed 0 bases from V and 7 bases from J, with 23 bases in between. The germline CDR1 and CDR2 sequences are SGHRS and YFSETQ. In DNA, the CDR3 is TGCGCCAGCAGCTTGGGTTTCGGTAGCCTGAGTAACCAGGAGCAGTACTTC. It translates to CASSLGFGSLSNQEQYF.

CDR3 DNA sequence: TGTGCCAGCAGTGAACAGGCCGTTGGGAATTCACCCCTCCACTTT. Translating gives CASSEQAVGNSPLHF. V usage is TRBV2 and J usage is TRBJ1-6; no clear D gene. The CDR3 is 15 residues long. Germline V gene sequence: CDR1 SNHLY, CDR2 FYNNEI. V shed 2 bases and J shed 7 bases, with 12 bases lying between them.

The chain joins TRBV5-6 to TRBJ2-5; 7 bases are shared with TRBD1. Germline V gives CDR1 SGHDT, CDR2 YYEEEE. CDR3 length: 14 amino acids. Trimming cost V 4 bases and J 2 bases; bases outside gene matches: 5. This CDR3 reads CASSEQGFQETQYF. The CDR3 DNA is TGTGCCAGCAGCGAACAGGGGTTTCAAGAGACCCAGTACTTC.